This paragraph covers one TCR beta chain sequence. The sample originates from a study of blood T cell repertoires in COVID-19. Across the whole study: Sources were T cells, B-cell-depleted T cells, or PBMCs; the material itself was cDNA or gDNA.

Repertoires were generated with immunoSEQ multiplex PCR, while TCRdb's copy carries only in-frame clones and drops some. In the table there are roughly 220,000 clones, more than 85% of which are singletons. Sample: peripheral blood. The TCR originated in a man in his 60s with acute or convalescent COVID-19.

The CDR3 is CASTPPRQNTEAFF. In nucleotides, the CDR3 is TGTGCCAGCACCCCTCCGCGACAGAACACTGAAGCTTTCTTT. The chain is built from TRBV28 and TRBJ1-1; D uncertain. This CDR3 spans 14 amino acids. V lost 7 bases, J lost 1 base, and 13 bases lay in between. Germline V gene data show CDR1 as MDHEN and CDR2 as SYDVKM.